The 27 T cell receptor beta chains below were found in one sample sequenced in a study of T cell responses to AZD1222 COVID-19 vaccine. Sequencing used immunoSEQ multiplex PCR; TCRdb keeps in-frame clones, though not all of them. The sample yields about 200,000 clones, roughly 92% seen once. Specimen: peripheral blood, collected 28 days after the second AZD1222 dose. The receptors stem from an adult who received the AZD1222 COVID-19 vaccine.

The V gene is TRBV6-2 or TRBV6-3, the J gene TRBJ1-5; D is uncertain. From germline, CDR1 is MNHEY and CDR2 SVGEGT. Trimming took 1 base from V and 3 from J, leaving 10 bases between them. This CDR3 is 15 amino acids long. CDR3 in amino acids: CASSYLGSPNQPQHF. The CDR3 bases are TGTGCCAGCAGTTACTTGGGCAGCCCCAATCAGCCCCAGCATTTT.

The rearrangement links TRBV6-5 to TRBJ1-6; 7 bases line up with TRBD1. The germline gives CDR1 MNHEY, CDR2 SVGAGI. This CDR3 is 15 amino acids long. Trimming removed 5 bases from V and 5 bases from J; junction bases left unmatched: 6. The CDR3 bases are TGTGCCAGCAGTCGGTCCACAGGGGATAATTCACCCCTCCACTTT. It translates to CASSRSTGDNSPLHF.

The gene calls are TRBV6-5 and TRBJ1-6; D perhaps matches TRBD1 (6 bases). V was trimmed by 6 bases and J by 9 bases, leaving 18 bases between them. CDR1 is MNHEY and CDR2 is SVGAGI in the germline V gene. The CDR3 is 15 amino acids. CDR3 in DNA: TGTGCCAGCAGGGTTCCCGGGACAAAAGGTTCACCCCTCCACTTT. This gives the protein CASRVPGTKGSPLHF.

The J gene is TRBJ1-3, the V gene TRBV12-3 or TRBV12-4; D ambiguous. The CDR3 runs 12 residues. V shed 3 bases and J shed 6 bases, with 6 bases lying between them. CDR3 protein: CASSFGENTIYF. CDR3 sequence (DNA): TGTGCCAGCAGTTTTGGGGAAAACACCATATATTTT.

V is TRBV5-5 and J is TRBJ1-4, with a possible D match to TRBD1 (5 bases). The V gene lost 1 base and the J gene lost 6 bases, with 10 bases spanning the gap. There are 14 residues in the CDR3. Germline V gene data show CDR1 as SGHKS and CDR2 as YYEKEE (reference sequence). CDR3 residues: CASSLQGRDEKLFF. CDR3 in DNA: TGTGCCAGCAGCTTGCAGGGCAGGGATGAAAAACTGTTTTTT.

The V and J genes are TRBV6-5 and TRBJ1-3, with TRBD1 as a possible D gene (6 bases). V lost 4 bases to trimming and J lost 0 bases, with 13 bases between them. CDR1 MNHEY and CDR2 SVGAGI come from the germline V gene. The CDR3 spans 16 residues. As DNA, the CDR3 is TGTGCCAGCAGTTCCCGGACAGTACACTCTGGAAACACCATATATTTT. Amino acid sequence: CASSSRTVHSGNTIYF.

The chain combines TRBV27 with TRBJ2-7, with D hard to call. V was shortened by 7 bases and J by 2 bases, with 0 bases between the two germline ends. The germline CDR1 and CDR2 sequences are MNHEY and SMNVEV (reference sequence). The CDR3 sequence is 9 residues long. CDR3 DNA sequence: TGTGCCAGCACCTACGAGCAGTACTTC. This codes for CASTYEQYF.

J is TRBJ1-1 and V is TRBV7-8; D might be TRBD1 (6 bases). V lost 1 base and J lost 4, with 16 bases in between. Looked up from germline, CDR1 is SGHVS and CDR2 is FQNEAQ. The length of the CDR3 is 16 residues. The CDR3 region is CASSLERSGARTEAFF. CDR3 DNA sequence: TGTGCCAGCAGCTTAGAACGCTCGGGGGCCCGCACTGAAGCTTTCTTT.

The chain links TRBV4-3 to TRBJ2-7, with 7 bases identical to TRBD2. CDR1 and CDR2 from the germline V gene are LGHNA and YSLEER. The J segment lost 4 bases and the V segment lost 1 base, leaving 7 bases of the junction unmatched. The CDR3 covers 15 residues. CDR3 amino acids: CASSQVRGVSYEQYF. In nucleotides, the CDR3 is TGCGCCAGCAGCCAAGTCCGGGGGGTCTCGTACGAGCAGTACTTC.

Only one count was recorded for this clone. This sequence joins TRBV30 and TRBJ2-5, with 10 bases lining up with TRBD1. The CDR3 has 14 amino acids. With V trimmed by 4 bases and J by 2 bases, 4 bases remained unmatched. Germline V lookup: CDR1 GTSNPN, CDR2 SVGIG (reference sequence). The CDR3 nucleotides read TGTGCCTGGACTGGGACAGGGGATCAAGAGACCCAGTACTTC. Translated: CAWTGTGDQETQYF.

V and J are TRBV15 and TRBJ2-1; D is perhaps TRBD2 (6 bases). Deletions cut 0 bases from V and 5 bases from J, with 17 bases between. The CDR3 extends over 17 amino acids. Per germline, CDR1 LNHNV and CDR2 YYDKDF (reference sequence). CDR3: CATSRDREASANNEQFF. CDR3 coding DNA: TGTGCCACCAGCAGAGATAGGGAGGCTAGCGCAAACAATGAGCAGTTCTTC.

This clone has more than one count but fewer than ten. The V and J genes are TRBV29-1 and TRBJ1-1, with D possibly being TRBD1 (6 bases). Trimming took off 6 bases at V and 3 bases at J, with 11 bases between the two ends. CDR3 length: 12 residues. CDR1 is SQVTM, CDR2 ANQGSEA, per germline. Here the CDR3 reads CSVRGGDTEAFF. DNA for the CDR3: TGCAGCGTGAGAGGGGGGGACACTGAAGCTTTCTTT. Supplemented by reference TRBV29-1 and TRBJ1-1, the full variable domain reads SAVISQKPSRDICQRGTSLTIQCQVDSQVTMMFWYRQQPGQSLTLIATANQGSEATYESGFVIDKFPISRPNLTFSTLTVSNMSPEDSSIYLCSVRGGDTEAFFGQGTRLTVV.

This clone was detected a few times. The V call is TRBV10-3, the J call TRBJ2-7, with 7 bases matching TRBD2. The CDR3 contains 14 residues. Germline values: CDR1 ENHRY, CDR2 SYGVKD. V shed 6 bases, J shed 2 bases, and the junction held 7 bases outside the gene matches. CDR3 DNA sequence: TGTGCCATCAGGGGAGGGGAGGTCACCTACGAGCAGTACTTC. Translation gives CAIRGGEVTYEQYF.

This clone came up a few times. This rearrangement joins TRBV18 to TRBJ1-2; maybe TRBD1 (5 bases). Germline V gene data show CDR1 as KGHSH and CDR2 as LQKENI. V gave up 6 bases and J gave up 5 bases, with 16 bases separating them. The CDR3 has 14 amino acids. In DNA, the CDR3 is TGTGCCAGCTCGGACGGACCGGGGCGGTATGGCTACACCTTC. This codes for CASSDGPGRYGYTF.

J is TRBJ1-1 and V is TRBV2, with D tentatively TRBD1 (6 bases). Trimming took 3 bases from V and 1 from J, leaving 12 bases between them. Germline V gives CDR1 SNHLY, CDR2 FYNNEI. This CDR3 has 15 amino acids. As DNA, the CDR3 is TGTGCCAGCAGTGAGAGGGGGAGGGGGAACACTGAAGCTTTCTTT. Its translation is CASSERGRGNTEAFF.

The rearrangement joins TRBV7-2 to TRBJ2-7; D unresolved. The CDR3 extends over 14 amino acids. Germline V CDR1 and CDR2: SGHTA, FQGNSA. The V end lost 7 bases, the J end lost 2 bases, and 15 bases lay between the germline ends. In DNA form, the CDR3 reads TGTGCCAGCACCGCCACGCACGGTGCCTACGAGCAGTACTTC. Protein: CASTATHGAYEQYF.

The CDR3 region is CASSLGQGRGEAFF. CDR3 DNA: TGTGCCAGCAGCTTAGGACAGGGCAGAGGTGAAGCTTTCTTT. This chain links TRBV7-3 with TRBJ1-1; 8 bases agree with TRBD1. Germline CDR1 and CDR2: SGHTA and FQGTGA. The CDR3 is made up of 14 amino acids. J was trimmed by 7 bases and V by 2 bases; bases with no gene match: 6.

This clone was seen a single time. As DNA, the CDR3 is TGTGCCAGCAGCTTTGACGTGACTGAAGCTTTCTTT. It encodes CASSFDVTEAFF. The chain combines TRBV5-4 with TRBJ1-1; the D is unclear. There are 12 residues in the CDR3. Trimming removed 2 bases at V and 5 bases at J, with 7 bases between. Germline V gene data show CDR1 as SGHNT and CDR2 as YYREEE (reference sequence). The full variable domain, completed using reference TRBV5-4 and TRBJ1-1, is ETGVTQSPTHLIKTRGQQVTLRCSSQSGHNTVSWYQQALGQGPQFIFQYYREEENGRGNFPPRFSGLQFPNYSSELNVNALELDDSALYLCASSFDVTEAFFGQGTRLTVV.

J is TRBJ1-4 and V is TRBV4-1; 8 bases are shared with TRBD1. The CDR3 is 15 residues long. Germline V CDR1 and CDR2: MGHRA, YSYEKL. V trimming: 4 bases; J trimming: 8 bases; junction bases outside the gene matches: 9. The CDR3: CASSRMGQVEEKLFF. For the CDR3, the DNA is TGCGCCAGCAGCCGCATGGGACAGGTAGAAGAAAAACTGTTTTTT.

This chain's CDR3 is CASSFYSRGNQPQHF. CDR3 bases: TGTGCCAGCAGTTTTTATTCTCGGGGGAATCAGCCCCAGCATTTT. The rearrangement links TRBV28 to TRBJ1-5; D is possibly TRBD1 (5 bases). From germline, CDR1 is MDHEN and CDR2 SYDVKM. The V and J ends lost 3 bases and 4 bases respectively, with 13 bases between them. The CDR3 contains 15 residues.

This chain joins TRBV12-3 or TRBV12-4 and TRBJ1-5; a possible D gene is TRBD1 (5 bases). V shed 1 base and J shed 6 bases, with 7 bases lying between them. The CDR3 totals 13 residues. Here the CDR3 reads CASSLEGRQPQHF. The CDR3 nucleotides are TGTGCCAGCAGTTTAGAGGGACGTCAGCCCCAGCATTTT.

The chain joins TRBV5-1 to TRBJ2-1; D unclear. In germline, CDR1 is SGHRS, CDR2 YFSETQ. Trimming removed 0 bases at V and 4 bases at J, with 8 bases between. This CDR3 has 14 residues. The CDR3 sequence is CASSLAAHYNEQFF. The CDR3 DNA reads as TGCGCCAGCAGCTTGGCTGCGCATTACAATGAGCAGTTCTTC.

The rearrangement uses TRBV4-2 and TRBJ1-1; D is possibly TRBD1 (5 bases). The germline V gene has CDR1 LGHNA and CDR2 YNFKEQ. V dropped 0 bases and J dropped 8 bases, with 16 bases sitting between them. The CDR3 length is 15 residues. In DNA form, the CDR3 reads TGTGCCAGCAGCCAAGATTTTCGGGGGGACCTGGAAGCTTTCTTT. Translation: CASSQDFRGDLEAFF.

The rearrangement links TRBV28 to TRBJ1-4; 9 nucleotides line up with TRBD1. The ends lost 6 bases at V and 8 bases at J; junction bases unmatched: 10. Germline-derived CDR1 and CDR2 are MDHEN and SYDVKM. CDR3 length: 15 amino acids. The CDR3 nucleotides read TGTGCCAGCAGACAACCGGGACAGGGAGAAGAAAAACTGTTTTTT. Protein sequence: CASRQPGQGEEKLFF.

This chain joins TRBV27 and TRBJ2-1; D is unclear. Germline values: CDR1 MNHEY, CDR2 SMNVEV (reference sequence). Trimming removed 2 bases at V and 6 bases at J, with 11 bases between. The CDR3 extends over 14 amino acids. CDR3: CASSLVGQSNEQFF. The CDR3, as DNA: TGTGCCAGCAGTTTAGTCGGCCAGTCCAATGAGCAGTTCTTC.

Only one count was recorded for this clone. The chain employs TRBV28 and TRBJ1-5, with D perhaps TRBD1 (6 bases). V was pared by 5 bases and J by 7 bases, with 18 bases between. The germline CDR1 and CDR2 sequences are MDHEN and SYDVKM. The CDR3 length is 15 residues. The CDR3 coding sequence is TGTGCCAGCAGTCGGGCTGGGGGCGCGGGGCAGCCCCAGCATTTT. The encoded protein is CASSRAGGAGQPQHF.

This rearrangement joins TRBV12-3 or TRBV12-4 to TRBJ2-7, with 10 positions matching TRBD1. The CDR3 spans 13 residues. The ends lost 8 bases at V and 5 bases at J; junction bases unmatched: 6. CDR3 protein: CASAGQGIHEQYF. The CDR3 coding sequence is TGTGCCAGCGCGGGACAGGGGATCCACGAGCAGTACTTC.